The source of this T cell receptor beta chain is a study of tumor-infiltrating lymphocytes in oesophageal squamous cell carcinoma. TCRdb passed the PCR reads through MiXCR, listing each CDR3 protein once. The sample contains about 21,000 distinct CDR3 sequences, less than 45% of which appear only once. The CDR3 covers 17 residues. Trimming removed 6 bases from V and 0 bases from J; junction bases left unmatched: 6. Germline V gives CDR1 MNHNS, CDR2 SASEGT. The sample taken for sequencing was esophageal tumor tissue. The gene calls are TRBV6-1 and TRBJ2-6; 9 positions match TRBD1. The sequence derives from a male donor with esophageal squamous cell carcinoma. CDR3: CASRTGGTISGANVLTF. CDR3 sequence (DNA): TGTGCCAGCAGGACAGGGGGTACCATCTCTGGGGCCAACGTCCTGACTTTC.